The T cell receptor (beta chain) under discussion was sequenced for a study of T cell responses to AZD1222 COVID-19 vaccine. Study-wide points: Nearly half of unique spike-specific TCRs reportedly avoided B.1.351 and B.1.1.7 mutated regions. Spike as a whole was targeted by vaccine-associated CD4 TCRs, dominant at 160-218 and 743-854.

The protocol was immunoSEQ multiplex PCR, while the TCRdb copy is restricted to in-frame clones and leaves out a portion. The sample lists around 160,000 clones; about 92% were seen once. The study pooled second doses at about 4 or about 12 weeks. The CDR3 extends over 15 amino acids. The germline gives CDR1 SGHTA, CDR2 FQGNSA. With 0 bases removed from V and 7 bases from J, the gap between germline ends came to 15 bases. As for this clone: The target antigen is unknown.

This clonotype originated in an adult who received the AZD1222 COVID-19 vaccine. The source was peripheral blood, collected 28 days after the second AZD1222 dose. The chain uses TRBV7-2 and TRBJ1-2; possible D gene TRBD1, 5 bases. The CDR3 nucleotides read TGTGCCAGCAGCTTAGCAGCAGGGTCTCTGACTGGCTACACCTTC. Protein product: CASSLAAGSLTGYTF.